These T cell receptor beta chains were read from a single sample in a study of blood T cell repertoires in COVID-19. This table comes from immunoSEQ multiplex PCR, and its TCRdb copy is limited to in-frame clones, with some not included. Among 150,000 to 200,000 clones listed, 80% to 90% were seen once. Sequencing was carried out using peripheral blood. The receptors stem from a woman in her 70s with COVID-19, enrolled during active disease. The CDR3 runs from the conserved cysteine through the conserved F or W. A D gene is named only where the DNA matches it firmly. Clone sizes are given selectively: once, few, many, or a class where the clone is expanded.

CASSRITGGDGELFF | TGTGCCAGCAGCCGGATAACAGGGGGGGACGGGGAGCTGTTTTTT | many | TRBJ2-2 | TRBV3-1/TRBV3-2 | NA
CASSLVTLGAPEQFF | TGTGCCAGCAGCTTGGTGACCCTAGGGGCGCCTGAGCAGTTCTTC | NA | TRBJ2-1 | TRBV5-4 | NA
CASSIGHFEGYGYTF | TGTGCCAGTAGTATTGGCCATTTTGAGGGCTATGGCTACACCTTC | NA | TRBJ1-2 | TRBV19 | NA
CASSPRTGVALNTIYF | TGTGCCAGCAGTCCTCGAACAGGGGTAGCGTTAAACACCATATATTTT | once | TRBJ1-3 | TRBV28 | TRBD1
CAISLSRETQYF | TGTGCCATCAGTTTGTCCAGAGAGACCCAGTACTTC | NA | TRBJ2-5 | TRBV10-3 | NA
CAWTTTRSYEQYF | TGTGCCTGGACCACCACCAGGTCATACGAGCAGTACTTC | once | TRBJ2-7 | TRBV30 | NA
CASRTTGTGNSPLHF | TGTGCCAGCAGAACAACCGGGACAGGGAATTCACCCCTCCACTTT | NA | TRBJ1-6 | TRBV2 | TRBD1
CASSHPFRTTSGGTEAFF | TGTGCCAGCAGCCATCCATTTCGTACCACATCGGGGGGCACTGAAGCTTTCTTT | NA | TRBJ1-1 | TRBV7-9 | NA
CSASGPNTEAFF | TGCAGTGCTAGTGGGCCCAACACTGAAGCTTTCTTT | NA | TRBJ1-1 | TRBV20-1 | NA
CATSDLGLAGDYNEQFF | TGTGCCACCAGTGATTTGGGACTAGCGGGAGACTACAATGAGCAGTTCTTC | NA | TRBJ2-1 | TRBV24-1 | TRBD2
CSVRKQKYNEQFF | TGCAGCGTTCGCAAACAAAAATACAATGAGCAGTTCTTC | NA | TRBJ2-1 | TRBV29-1 | NA
CASSLIIGRERKRAFF | TGTGCCAGCAGCCTAATAATCGGGAGAGAGAGAAAAAGGGCTTTCTTT | NA | TRBJ1-1 | TRBV28 | NA
CAIKWEANTEAFF | TGTGCCATCAAGTGGGAGGCGAACACTGAAGCTTTCTTT | NA | TRBJ1-1 | TRBV10-3 | NA
CASSSSLGHKNTGELFF | TGCGCCAGCAGCTCCAGCCTCGGACATAAGAACACCGGGGAGCTGTTTTTT | NA | TRBJ2-2 | TRBV5-1 | NA
CASSPSGSVRYEQYF | TGTGCCAGCAGCCCAAGCGGGAGTGTAAGGTACGAGCAGTACTTC | NA | TRBJ2-7 | TRBV7-2 | TRBD2
CASNPGQGLGSTEAFF | TGTGCCAGCAACCCGGGACAGGGGCTCGGTAGCACTGAAGCTTTCTTT | NA | TRBJ1-1 | TRBV2 | TRBD1
CASSQDFPDSPLHF | TGTGCCAGCAGCCAAGATTTCCCGGATTCACCCCTCCACTTT | NA | TRBJ1-6 | TRBV14 | NA
CASSSNWGPNEKLFF | TGTGCCAGCAGTTCGAACTGGGGCCCTAATGAAAAACTGTTTTTT | NA | TRBJ1-4 | TRBV28 | NA
CASSNSTSGRAEVNTGELFF | TGTGCCAGCAGCAATTCGACTAGCGGGAGGGCGGAAGTGAACACCGGGGAGCTGTTTTTT | NA | TRBJ2-2 | TRBV21-1 | NA
CASSSLPTSGAFF | TGTGCCAGCAGTTCCCTCCCTACCTCTGGAGCTTTCTTT | NA | TRBJ1-1 | TRBV28 | NA
CASRGQSNYQPQHF | TGTGCCAGCAGGGGACAGTCCAACTATCAGCCCCAGCATTTT | NA | TRBJ1-5 | TRBV28 | TRBD1
CASSRRTGGYVTEAFF | TGTGCCAGCAGCCGAAGGACAGGAGGATATGTCACTGAAGCTTTCTTT | NA | TRBJ1-1 | TRBV11-3 | TRBD1
CASSWGLDSNYGYTF | TGCGCCAGCAGCTGGGGACTGGACTCTAACTATGGCTACACCTTC | once | TRBJ1-2 | TRBV5-1 | NA
CASSSWTGDTGELFF | TGTGCCAGCAGTTCCTGGACAGGAGACACCGGGGAGCTGTTTTTT | NA | TRBJ2-2 | TRBV5-4 | TRBD1
CASSGDRGSSNYGYTF | TGTGCCAGCAGTGGGGACAGGGGTTCTTCTAACTATGGCTACACCTTC | NA | TRBJ1-2 | TRBV27 | TRBD1
CASSEGGGNQPQHF | TGTGCCAGCAGTGAGGGGGGGGGCAATCAGCCCCAGCATTTT | NA | TRBJ1-5 | TRBV6-1 | NA
CASSDPGGAGGYTF | TGTGCCAGCAGTGATCCAGGGGGCGCAGGGGGCTACACCTTC | NA | TRBJ1-2 | TRBV2 | TRBD1
CASVRFLDRENQPQHF | TGTGCCAGCGTAAGATTCCTGGACAGGGAAAATCAGCCCCAGCATTTT | NA | TRBJ1-5 | TRBV28 | TRBD1
CASSLTGGGNQPQHF | TGTGCCAGCAGTCTCACAGGGGGGGGAAATCAGCCCCAGCATTTT | NA | TRBJ1-5 | TRBV27 | TRBD1
CASNDPGLNTEAFF | TGCGCCAGCAACGACCCAGGGCTGAACACTGAAGCTTTCTTT | NA | TRBJ1-1 | TRBV5-1 | NA
CASSPTGAYNSPLHF | TGTGCCAGCAGCCCGACAGGGGCTTATAATTCACCCCTCCACTTT | NA | TRBJ1-6 | TRBV5-6 | TRBD1
CASSQGPGYTF | TGTGCCAGCAGCCAAGGGCCCGGCTACACCTTC | NA | TRBJ1-2 | TRBV14 | NA
CASSEARATNTGELFF | TGTGCCAGCAGTGAAGCGCGGGCCACCAACACCGGGGAGCTGTTTTTT | NA | TRBJ2-2 | TRBV6-1 | NA
CASSFLLPGLATDTQYF | TGTGCCAGCAGCTTCCTCCTTCCGGGACTAGCCACAGATACGCAGTATTTT | NA | TRBJ2-3 | TRBV7-2 | TRBD2
CASSHYGGSTGELFF | TGTGCCAGCAGCCATTATGGAGGGTCCACCGGGGAGCTGTTTTTT | NA | TRBJ2-2 | TRBV14 | NA
CASSQVIGKIETQYF | TGCGCCAGCAGCCAAGTAATCGGGAAAATCGAGACCCAGTACTTC | NA | TRBJ2-5 | TRBV4-1 | NA
CASSTYGFRGNQPQHF | TGTGCCAGTAGTACCTACGGATTCCGGGGCAATCAGCCCCAGCATTTT | NA | TRBJ1-5 | TRBV19 | NA
CASSLTDRGGETQYF | TGTGCCAGCAGCTTAACGGACAGGGGGGGCGAGACCCAGTACTTC | NA | TRBJ2-5 | TRBV13 | TRBD1
CASSPAGNTIYF | TGTGCCAGCAGTCCGGCCGGGAACACCATATATTTT | NA | TRBJ1-3 | TRBV11-2 | NA
CASSLQAGFGAGNTIYF | TGTGCCAGCAGTTTACAAGCAGGGTTTGGGGCTGGAAACACCATATATTTT | NA | TRBJ1-3 | TRBV27 | NA
CASSQEGLGSDTQYF | TGTGCCAGCAGCCAAGAGGGACTCGGCTCAGATACGCAGTATTTT | NA | TRBJ2-3 | TRBV14 | NA
CSVSPGSNTQYF | TGCAGCGTTTCCCCAGGGTCAAATACGCAGTATTTT | NA | TRBJ2-3 | TRBV29-1 | NA
CAIRTGWQETQYF | TGTGCCATCAGAACAGGGTGGCAAGAGACCCAGTACTTC | NA | TRBJ2-5 | TRBV10-3 | NA
CASSLRTGDSPLHF | TGCGCCAGCAGTCTCCGGACAGGGGATTCACCCCTCCACTTT | NA | TRBJ1-6 | TRBV23-1 | TRBD1
CASSLESPGADTQYF | TGCGCCAGCAGCTTGGAATCCCCAGGGGCAGATACGCAGTATTTT | few | TRBJ2-3 | TRBV5-1 | NA
CASSLAGASYNSPLHF | TGTGCCAGCAGCTTAGCTGGGGCGTCCTATAATTCACCCCTCCACTTT | NA | TRBJ1-6 | TRBV7-6 | NA
CASSQDPSSYNEQFF | TGTGCCAGCAGCCAAGATCCCTCCTCCTACAATGAGCAGTTCTTC | NA | TRBJ2-1 | TRBV3-1/TRBV3-2 | NA
CASSSTGGHNEQFF | TGTGCCAGCAGCTCAACTGGGGGCCACAATGAGCAGTTCTTC | NA | TRBJ2-1 | TRBV25-1 | NA
CASSSPTGRTGYTF | TGTGCCAGCAGTTCCCCAACAGGCCGAACGGGCTACACCTTC | NA | TRBJ1-2 | TRBV27 | NA
CASSPEQGSPYNEQFF | TGTGCCAGCTCACCGGAACAGGGGAGCCCCTACAATGAGCAGTTCTTC | NA | TRBJ2-1 | TRBV18 | TRBD1
CATSSTGGNTGELFF | TGTGCCACCTCCAGCACAGGGGGCAACACCGGGGAGCTGTTTTTT | NA | TRBJ2-2 | TRBV2 | TRBD1
CASSVGGTGAYNEQFF | TGTGCCAGCAGCGTAGGGGGGACAGGGGCCTACAATGAGCAGTTCTTC | NA | TRBJ2-1 | TRBV9 | TRBD1
CASSLDQQLTGGIGKLFF | TGCGCCAGCAGCTTGGACCAACAATTGACAGGGGGAATCGGGAAACTGTTTTTT | NA | TRBJ1-4 | TRBV5-1 | TRBD1
CASRDIAGINEQFF | TGTGCCAGCAGGGACATAGCGGGCATTAATGAGCAGTTCTTC | NA | TRBJ2-1 | TRBV2 | TRBD2
CASSGEGTGELFF | TGTGCCAGCAGCGGCGAGGGTACCGGGGAGCTGTTTTTT | NA | TRBJ2-2 | TRBV7-9 | NA